The clone carrying this T cell receptor (beta chain) was recorded only once. V lost 5 bases to trimming and J lost 1 base, with 13 bases between them. Germline V gene lookup returns CDR1 SGHNT and CDR2 YYREEE (reference sequence). The CDR3 is 15 residues long. The data stem from a study of blood T cell repertoires in COVID-19. Study details: COVID-19 samples from acute and convalescent phases originated in the United States, Italy and Spain. Sources were T cells, B-cell-depleted T cells, or PBMCs; the material itself was cDNA or gDNA.

Authors' methods: Reference gene primer amplification gave nucleated cell count estimates. Profiled with immunoSEQ multiplex PCR; TCRdb holds only in-frame clones, not every one. That table gives V, J and clone size, and the DNA gave D and trimming. The sample includes roughly 110,000 clones, about 85% seen only once; the top ten take around 3.3%. The sequencing sample was made of peripheral blood. The J gene is TRBJ2-1, the V gene TRBV5-4; D is perhaps TRBD1 (6 bases). The sequence was collected from a man aged 40-49 years with acute or convalescent COVID-19. CDR3 amino acids: CASRPDRLSYNEQFF. The DNA for the CDR3 is TGTGCCAGCAGGCCTGACAGGCTTTCCTACAATGAGCAGTTCTTC.